The next 21 T cell receptor beta chains were all read from a single sample in a study of CD8 T cells in ankylosing spondylitis. TCRdb reprocessed the 5' RACE reads with MiXCR, giving one entry per CDR3 protein. The table records about 440,000 distinct CDR3 sequences, 15% to 20% of them present only once. Study-level results: Seemingly distinctive of ankylosing spondylitis blood was a TCR beta motif formed by eight highly homologous variants.

These receptors have no known antigen. Material for sequencing was blood, either unsorted or a sorted T cell fraction (not recorded which). The receptors were gathered from a male donor with ankylosing spondylitis.

The chain couples TRBV5-1 to TRBJ2-1, with D perhaps matching TRBD1 (7 bases). In germline, CDR1 is SGHRS, CDR2 YFSETQ. CDR3 length: 15 amino acids. Deletions cut 3 bases from V and 5 bases from J, with 15 bases between. CDR3 bases: TGCGCCAGCAGCTCGCGGGACAGAGCTAACAATGAGCAGTTCTTC. Amino acids: CASSSRDRANNEQFF.

This clonotype was detected only a few times. This chain links TRBV2 with TRBJ1-5; the D is unclear. The CDR3 covers 16 residues. Germline lookup yields CDR1 SNHLY and CDR2 FYNNEI. Trimming left V 3 bases short and J 5 bases short, with 17 bases between. The chain's CDR3 is CASSDTVQLSDQPQHF. CDR3 nucleotide sequence: TGTGCCAGCAGTGATACGGTCCAGCTATCGGATCAGCCCCAGCATTTT.

This clonotype was counted between two and nine times. The V gene is TRBV7-9, the J gene TRBJ2-1; 7 positions agree with TRBD2. V shed 1 base, J shed 6 bases, and the junction held 9 bases outside the gene matches. This CDR3 has 16 residues. Germline V gene data show CDR1 as SEHNR and CDR2 as FQNEAQ (reference sequence). Here the CDR3 reads CASSLGGGGGGNEQFF. In nucleotides, the CDR3 is TGTGCCAGCAGCTTAGGGGGCGGGGGAGGCGGCAATGAGCAGTTCTTC.

The V call is TRBV18, the J call TRBJ2-3; 8 bases are a match to TRBD2. The CDR3 has 15 amino acids. CDR1 and CDR2 from the germline V gene are KGHSH and LQKENI. V shed 5 bases and J 2 bases; nucleotides not matched to a gene: 6. This CDR3 reads CASSSGLGNTDTQYF. CDR3 sequence (DNA): TGTGCCAGCTCATCGGGACTAGGGAACACAGATACGCAGTATTTT. The variable domain in full, with the rest retrieved from reference TRBV18 and TRBJ2-3, is NAGVMQNPRHLVRRRGQEARLRCSPMKGHSHVYWYRQLPEEGLKFMVYLQKENIIDESGMPKERFSAEFPKEGPSILRIQQVVRGDSAAYFCASSSGLGNTDTQYFGPGTRLTVL.

V gene TRBV28 combines with J gene TRBJ2-7; TRBD1 is a possible D gene (5 bases). The germline V and J ends were trimmed by 4 bases and 3 bases, with 16 bases remaining between them. CDR3 length equals 15 residues. From germline, CDR1 is MDHEN and CDR2 SYDVKM. CDR3 in amino acids: CASSSPWQGHYEQYF. The CDR3 bases are TGTGCCAGCAGTTCCCCCTGGCAGGGTCACTACGAGCAGTACTTC.

There are many counts of this clonotype. The V call is TRBV29-1, the J call TRBJ1-2, with a possible D match to TRBD1 (6 bases). V was clipped by 1 base and J by 1 base, with 13 bases between them. Per germline, CDR1 SQVTM and CDR2 ANQGSEA. The CDR3 is 15 amino acids. The CDR3 here is CSVEGAGALNYGYTF. Written as DNA, the CDR3 is TGCAGCGTTGAAGGGGCAGGGGCCCTTAACTATGGCTACACCTTC.

The V call is TRBV27, the J call TRBJ1-3; D gene ambiguous. Germline V gene sequence: CDR1 MNHEY, CDR2 SMNVEV (reference sequence). V shed 3 bases and J shed 4 bases, with 7 bases lying between them. The CDR3 runs to 13 residues. The CDR3 sequence is CASSFNGGNTIYF. In nucleotides, the CDR3 is TGTGCCAGCAGTTTCAATGGGGGAAACACCATATATTTT.

This clonotype was seen only a few times. The CDR3 loop is CSARVRGSNEKLFF. The CDR3 nucleotides are TGCAGTGCTAGAGTTCGGGGTAGTAATGAAAAACTGTTTTTT. This chain uses TRBV20-1 with TRBJ1-4; D gene unclear. The CDR3 covers 14 residues. V was trimmed by 1 base and J by 4 bases, leaving 10 bases between them. The germline CDR1 and CDR2 sequences are DFQATT and SNEGSKA (reference sequence).

This chain links TRBV10-1 with TRBJ2-2; D call uncertain. The CDR3 totals 11 residues. With 8 bases removed from V and 3 bases from J, the gap between germline ends came to 4 bases. Germline V gene data show CDR1 as WNHNN and CDR2 as SYGVQD (reference sequence). The CDR3 sequence is CASGDTGELFF. CDR3 DNA: TGCGCCAGCGGGGACACCGGGGAGCTGTTTTTT.

This clonotype was seen only a few times. V is TRBV9 and J is TRBJ1-2, with D perhaps matching TRBD1 (5 bases). V lost 4 bases, J lost 7 bases, and 11 bases lay in between. This CDR3 has 12 residues. CDR1 and CDR2 (germline): SGDLS, YYNGEE. In DNA form, the CDR3 reads TGTGCCAGCAGCCCACCGACAGCTGGCTACACCTTC. This gives the protein CASSPPTAGYTF.

V gene TRBV20-1 combines with J gene TRBJ1-5; 7 nucleotides line up with TRBD1. The germline V gene has CDR1 DFQATT and CDR2 SNEGSKA (reference sequence). The CDR3 consists of 13 residues. The V and J ends lost 5 bases and 7 bases, in that order; junction bases with no gene match: 8. CDR3 region: CSASDRPRQPQHF. CDR3 sequence (DNA): TGCAGTGCTTCGGACAGGCCCAGGCAGCCCCAGCATTTT.

Only a few counts were recorded for this clonotype. CDR3 residues: CSASDRNPFEQYF. In DNA, the CDR3 is TGCAGTGCTAGCGACAGGAATCCTTTCGAGCAGTACTTC. J is TRBJ2-7 and V is TRBV20-1; possible D gene TRBD1, 6 bases. The V gene's germline CDR1 is DFQATT and CDR2 SNEGSKA (reference sequence). The CDR3 loop spans 13 amino acids. Trimming left V 3 bases short and J 6 bases short, with 15 bases between.

This clonotype was found a few times. The chain uses TRBV5-1 and TRBJ1-5; 9 bases are a match to TRBD1. The V segment lost 4 bases and the J segment 5 bases; nucleotides outside the gene matches: 10. The germline gives CDR1 SGHRS, CDR2 YFSETQ. This CDR3 spans 16 amino acids. CDR3 in DNA: TGCGCCAGCAGCACCCAACCGGGACAGGGCTATCAGCCCCAGCATTTT. Residues: CASSTQPGQGYQPQHF.

This clonotype has more than one count but fewer than ten. The rearrangement joins TRBV4-1 to TRBJ2-1; TRBD2 aligns across 8 bases. The CDR3 length is 16 residues. V trimming: 1 base; J trimming: 10 bases; junction bases outside the gene matches: 12. Germline V lookup: CDR1 MGHRA, CDR2 YSYEKL. CDR3 protein: CASSQVRTAGATEQFF. CDR3 coding DNA: TGCGCCAGCAGCCAAGTGAGAACAGCGGGGGCCACAGAGCAGTTCTTC.

This chain connects TRBV5-6 to TRBJ2-7; D is ambiguous. The V gene's germline CDR1 is SGHDT and CDR2 YYEEEE. The CDR3 runs to 12 residues. V lost 0 bases and J lost 7, with 8 bases in between. The CDR3 loop reads CASSLGAWEQYF. For the CDR3, the DNA is TGTGCCAGCAGCTTGGGGGCCTGGGAGCAGTACTTC. Using reference TRBV5-6 and TRBJ2-7 for the parts outside the CDR3, the full variable domain is DAGVTQSPTHLIKTRGQQVTLRCSPKSGHDTVSWYQQALGQGPQFIFQYYEEEERQRGNFPDRFSGHQFPNYSSELNVNALLLGDSALYLCASSLGAWEQYFGPGTRLTVT.

This clonotype was detected a few times. The genes are TRBV24-1 and TRBJ2-1; 14 nucleotides line up with TRBD2. Looked up from germline, CDR1 is KGHDR and CDR2 is SFDVKD. The J segment lost 6 bases and the V segment lost 4 bases, leaving 4 bases of the junction unmatched. This CDR3 is 16 amino acids long. CDR3 coding DNA: TGTGCCACCAGTGAACCGACTAGCGGGAGGGGCAATGAGCAGTTCTTC. It codes for CATSEPTSGRGNEQFF.

This clonotype was seen ten or more times. V and J are TRBV14 and TRBJ2-4, with a possible D match to TRBD2 (6 bases). Trimming took 4 bases from V and 8 from J, leaving 9 bases between them. The CDR3 totals 12 residues. Germline CDR1 SGHDN, CDR2 FVKESK. The CDR3 DNA follows: TGTGCCAGCAGCCCCCGGGGGTACATTCAGTACTTC. It is translated as CASSPRGYIQYF.

This clonotype has at least ten counts. The chain has TRBV29-1 and TRBJ1-1; D gene unclear. Germline V lookup: CDR1 SQVTM, CDR2 ANQGSEA. The CDR3 is 13 amino acids. V dropped 4 bases and J dropped 1 base, with 10 bases sitting between them. The CDR3 sequence: CSVVGRSNTEAFF. The CDR3 coding sequence is TGCAGCGTTGTGGGGAGGTCGAACACTGAAGCTTTCTTT.

This clonotype was counted only a few times. The genes are TRBV6-5 and TRBJ2-1; D unresolved. The V gene's germline CDR1 is MNHEY and CDR2 SVGAGI. With 0 bases removed from V and 5 bases from J, the gap between germline ends came to 23 bases. The CDR3 has 19 amino acids. The CDR3 spells CASSYSRMGQAPNNNEQFF. CDR3 sequence (DNA): TGTGCCAGCAGTTACTCGAGAATGGGCCAAGCCCCCAATAACAATGAGCAGTTCTTC.

This clonotype was seen a few times. The chain uses TRBV12-3 or TRBV12-4 and TRBJ1-4; D gene ambiguous. V gave up 3 bases and J gave up 8 bases, with 10 bases separating them. The CDR3 runs to 13 residues. The CDR3 sequence is CASSLGNREKLFF. The CDR3 DNA reads TGTGCCAGCAGTTTGGGGAATCGGGAAAAACTGTTTTTT.

V and J are TRBV5-1 and TRBJ2-7; D remains ambiguous. The CDR3 length is 15 residues. CDR1 and CDR2 (germline): SGHRS, YFSETQ. The V and J ends lost 0 bases and 0 bases respectively, with 10 bases between them. The CDR3 loop is CASSLDPLSSYEQYF. CDR3 nucleotide sequence: TGCGCCAGCAGCTTGGACCCGCTAAGCTCCTACGAGCAGTACTTC.